This T cell receptor beta chain stems from a study of T-cell reconstitution after alpha-beta-depleted transplantation in children. Trimming removed 7 bases at V and 0 bases at J, with 19 bases between. This CDR3 contains 17 residues. CDR1 and CDR2 (germline): MNHEY, SMNVEV (reference sequence). Unique molecular identifiers were incorporated into the prepared TCRbeta library. TCRdb ran MiXCR on the PCR reads and lists one entry per CDR3 protein. This sample has about 400,000 distinct CDR3 sequences, with around 20% found just once. The V gene is TRBV27, the J gene TRBJ2-1, with D unclear. The sample consisted of PBMCs from the stem cell graft donor, taken from the stem cell graft. This clonotype was obtained from a human donor who donated a stem cell graft to a child with acute myeloid leukemia. DNA of the CDR3: TGTGCCAGCACCTCCCAACAGTCCGGTATCTCCTACAATGAGCAGTTCTTC. Its protein product is CASTSQQSGISYNEQFF.